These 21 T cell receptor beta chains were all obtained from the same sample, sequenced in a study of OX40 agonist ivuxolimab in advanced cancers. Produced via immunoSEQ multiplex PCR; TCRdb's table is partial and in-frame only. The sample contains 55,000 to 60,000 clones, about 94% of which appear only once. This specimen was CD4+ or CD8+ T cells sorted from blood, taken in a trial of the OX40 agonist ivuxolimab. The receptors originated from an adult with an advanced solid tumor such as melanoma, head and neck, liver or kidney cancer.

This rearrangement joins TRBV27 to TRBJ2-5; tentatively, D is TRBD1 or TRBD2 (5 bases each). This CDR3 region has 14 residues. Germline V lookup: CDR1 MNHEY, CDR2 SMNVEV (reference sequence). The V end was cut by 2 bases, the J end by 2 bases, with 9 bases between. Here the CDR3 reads CASSLMWGQETQYF. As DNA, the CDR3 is TGTGCCAGCAGTTTAATGTGGGGGCAAGAGACCCAGTACTTC.

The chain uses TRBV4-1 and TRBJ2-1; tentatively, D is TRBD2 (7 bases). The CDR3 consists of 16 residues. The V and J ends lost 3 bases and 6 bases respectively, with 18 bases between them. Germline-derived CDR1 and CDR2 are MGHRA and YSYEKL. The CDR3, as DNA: TGCGCCAGCAGCCACCCCCCCGGGGGGCTCTCCAATGAGCAGTTCTTC. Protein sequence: CASSHPPGGLSNEQFF.

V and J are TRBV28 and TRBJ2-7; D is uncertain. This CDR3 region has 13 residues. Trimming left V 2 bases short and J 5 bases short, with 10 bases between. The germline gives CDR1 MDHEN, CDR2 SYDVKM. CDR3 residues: CASSLVGSHEQYF. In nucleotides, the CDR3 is TGTGCCAGCAGTTTAGTGGGCTCGCACGAGCAGTACTTC.

CDR3 DNA sequence: TGTGCCAGCAGCGCGGGGGATACGCAGTATTTT. It is translated as CASSAGDTQYF. V and J are TRBV11-3 and TRBJ2-3; the D gene is possibly TRBD2 (6 bases). This CDR3 contains 11 residues. Germline-derived CDR1 and CDR2 are SGHNT and YENEEA. The ends were cut back, 5 bases at V and 6 bases at J, with 6 bases in the middle.

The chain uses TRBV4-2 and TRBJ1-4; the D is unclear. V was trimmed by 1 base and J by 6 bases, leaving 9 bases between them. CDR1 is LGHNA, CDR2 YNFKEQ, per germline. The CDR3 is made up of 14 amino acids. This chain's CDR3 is CASSQGARDEKLFF. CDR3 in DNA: TGTGCCAGCAGCCAAGGGGCGCGAGATGAAAAACTGTTTTTT.

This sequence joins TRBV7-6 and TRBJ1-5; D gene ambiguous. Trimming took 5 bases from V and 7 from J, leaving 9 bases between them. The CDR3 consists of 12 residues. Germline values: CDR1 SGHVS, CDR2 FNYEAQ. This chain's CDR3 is CASSLLDQPQHF. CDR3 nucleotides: TGTGCCAGCAGCCTCTTGGACCAGCCCCAGCATTTT.

CDR3 DNA: TGTGCCAGCTCACCTAGGGGACTTAACTCCTACGAGCAGTACTTC. Translated: CASSPRGLNSYEQYF. V and J are TRBV18 and TRBJ2-7, with D possibly matching TRBD2 (6 bases). Trimming shortened V by 3 bases and J by 0 bases, and 12 bases separated the two germline ends. The CDR3 extends over 15 amino acids. Germline V gene lookup returns CDR1 KGHSH and CDR2 LQKENI.

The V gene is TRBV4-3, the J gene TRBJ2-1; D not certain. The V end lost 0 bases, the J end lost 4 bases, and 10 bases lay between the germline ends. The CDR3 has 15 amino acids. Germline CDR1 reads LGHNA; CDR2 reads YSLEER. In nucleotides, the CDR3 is TGCGCCAGCAGCCAAGATGGGAAGATATACAATGAGCAGTTCTTC. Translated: CASSQDGKIYNEQFF.

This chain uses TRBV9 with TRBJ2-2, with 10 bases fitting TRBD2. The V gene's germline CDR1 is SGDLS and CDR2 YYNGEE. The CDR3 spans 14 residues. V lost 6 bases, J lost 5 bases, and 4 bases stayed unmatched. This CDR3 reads CASKEREGTGELFF. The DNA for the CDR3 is TGTGCCAGCAAGGAGCGGGAGGGGACCGGGGAGCTGTTTTTT.

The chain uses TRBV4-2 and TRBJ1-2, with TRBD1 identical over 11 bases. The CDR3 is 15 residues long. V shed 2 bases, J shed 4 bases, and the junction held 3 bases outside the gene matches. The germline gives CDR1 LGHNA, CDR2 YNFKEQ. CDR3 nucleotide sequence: TGTGCCAGCAGCCAACGGGGACAGGGGGTCTATGGCTACACCTTC. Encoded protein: CASSQRGQGVYGYTF.

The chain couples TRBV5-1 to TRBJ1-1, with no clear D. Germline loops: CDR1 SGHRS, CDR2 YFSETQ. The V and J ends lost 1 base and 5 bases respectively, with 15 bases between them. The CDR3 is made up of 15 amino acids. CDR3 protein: CASSLRRTGSTEAFF. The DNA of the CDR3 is TGCGCCAGCAGCTTGAGGAGGACTGGGAGTACTGAAGCTTTCTTT.

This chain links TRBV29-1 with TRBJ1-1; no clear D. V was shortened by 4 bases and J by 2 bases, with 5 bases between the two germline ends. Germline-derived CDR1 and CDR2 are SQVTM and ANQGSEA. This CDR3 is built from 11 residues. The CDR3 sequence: CSVGANTEAFF. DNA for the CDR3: TGCAGCGTTGGTGCTAACACTGAAGCTTTCTTT.

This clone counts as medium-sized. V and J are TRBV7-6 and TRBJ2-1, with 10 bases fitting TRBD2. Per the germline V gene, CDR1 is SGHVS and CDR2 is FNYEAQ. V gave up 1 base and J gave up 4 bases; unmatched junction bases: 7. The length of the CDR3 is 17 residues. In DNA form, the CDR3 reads TGTGCCAGCAGCTTAGGCAGCGGGAGGGCGTATTACAATGAGCAGTTCTTC. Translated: CASSLGSGRAYYNEQFF.

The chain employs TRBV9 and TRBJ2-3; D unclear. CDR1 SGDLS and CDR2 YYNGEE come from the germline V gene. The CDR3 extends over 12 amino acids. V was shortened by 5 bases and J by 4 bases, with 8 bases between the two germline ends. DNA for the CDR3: TGTGCCAGCAGAGGGCAGTCAGATACGCAGTATTTT. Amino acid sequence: CASRGQSDTQYF.

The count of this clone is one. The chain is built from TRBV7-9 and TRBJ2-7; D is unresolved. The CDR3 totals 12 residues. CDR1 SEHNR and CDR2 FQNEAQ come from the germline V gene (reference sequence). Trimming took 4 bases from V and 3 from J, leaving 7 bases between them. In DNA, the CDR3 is TGTGCCAGCAGCTCCGCCGGCTACGAGCAGTACTTC. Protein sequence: CASSSAGYEQYF.

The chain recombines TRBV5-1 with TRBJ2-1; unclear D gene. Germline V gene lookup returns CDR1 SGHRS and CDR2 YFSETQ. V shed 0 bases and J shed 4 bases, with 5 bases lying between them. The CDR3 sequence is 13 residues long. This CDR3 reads CASSLDSYNEQFF. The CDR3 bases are TGCGCCAGCAGCTTGGACAGTTACAATGAGCAGTTCTTC.

CDR3 nucleotides: TGTGCCAGCAGTCACGTGAATCAGGCGCCAGCGCAGTATTTT. Protein sequence: CASSHVNQAPAQYF. The chain couples TRBV6-5 to TRBJ2-3; D ambiguous. Germline CDR1 MNHEY, CDR2 SVGAGI. Trimming took off 5 bases at V and 10 bases at J, with 19 bases between the two ends. CDR3 size: 14 residues.

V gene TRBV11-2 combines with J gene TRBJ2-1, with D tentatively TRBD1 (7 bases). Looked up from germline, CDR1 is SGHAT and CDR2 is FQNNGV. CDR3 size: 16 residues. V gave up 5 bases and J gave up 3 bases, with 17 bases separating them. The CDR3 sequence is CASSPPGGSSYNEQFF. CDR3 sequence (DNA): TGTGCCAGCAGCCCGCCAGGGGGGAGTAGCTACAATGAGCAGTTCTTC.

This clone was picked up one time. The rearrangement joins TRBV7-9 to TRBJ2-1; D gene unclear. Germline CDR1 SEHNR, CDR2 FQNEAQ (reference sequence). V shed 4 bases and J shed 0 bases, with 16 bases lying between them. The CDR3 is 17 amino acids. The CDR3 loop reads CASSSPWQTYSYNEQFF. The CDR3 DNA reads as TGTGCCAGCAGCTCCCCGTGGCAGACTTACTCCTACAATGAGCAGTTCTTC.

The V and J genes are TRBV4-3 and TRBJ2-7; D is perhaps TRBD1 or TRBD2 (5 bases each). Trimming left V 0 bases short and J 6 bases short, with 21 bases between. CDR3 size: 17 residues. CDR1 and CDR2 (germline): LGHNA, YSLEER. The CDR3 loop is CASSQDLLRGGRIEQYF. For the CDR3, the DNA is TGCGCCAGCAGCCAAGATCTTCTGAGGGGCGGAAGAATCGAGCAGTACTTC.

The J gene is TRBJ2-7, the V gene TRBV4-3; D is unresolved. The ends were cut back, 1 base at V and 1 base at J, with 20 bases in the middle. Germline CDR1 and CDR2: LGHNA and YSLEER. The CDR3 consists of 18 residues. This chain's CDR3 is CASSQGFPVTLQSYEQYF. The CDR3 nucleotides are TGCGCCAGCAGCCAAGGTTTTCCGGTGACGCTGCAGTCCTACGAGCAGTACTTC.